These T cell receptor beta chains were read from a single sample in a study of blood T cell repertoires in COVID-19. Profiled with immunoSEQ multiplex PCR; TCRdb holds only in-frame clones, not every one. This sample has around 200,000 clones, with 85% found just once. Material for sequencing was PBMCs or T cells enriched from blood (not recorded which). Receptors originate from a man aged 35-49 years who had recovered from COVID-19. Each CDR3 is given with its conserved first and last residue. Part of the rows lack a size; the others show once, few, many or a class for expanded clones.

j_gene | v_gene | abundance | CDR3aa
TRBJ2-2 | TRBV9 | . | CASSSGGLDLTGELFF
TRBJ1-2 | TRBV4-3 | . | CASSLGQTLGGYTF
TRBJ2-7 | TRBV13 | . | CASSLGPRGLAGEQYF
TRBJ1-3 | TRBV19 | few | CASSTGNSGNTIYF
TRBJ2-3 | TRBV14 | . | CASSQWAGTTDTQYF
TRBJ1-5 | TRBV5-1 | . | CASSLGTNQPQHF
TRBJ2-7 | TRBV9 | once | CASSVVAPPERESHEQYF
TRBJ1-1 | TRBV29-1 | . | CSVQMNTEAFF
TRBJ2-3 | TRBV30 | . | CAWSAQITDTQYF
TRBJ1-2 | TRBV29-1 | . | CSVHSGQLRDYGYTF
TRBJ2-3 | TRBV9 | few | CASSVGPGGNTQYF
TRBJ2-5 | TRBV5-1 | . | CASSLGTGNQETQYF
TRBJ1-1 | TRBV4-1 | once | CASSQDVTAGYTEAFF
TRBJ2-7 | TRBV4-3 | . | CASSQDLPGQGFYEQYF
TRBJ1-1 | TRBV10-3 | . | CAISQGQENTEAFF
TRBJ1-2 | TRBV3-1/TRBV3-2 | . | CASSQDYGTRYGYTF
TRBJ1-6 | TRBV2 | once | CASSDNGQLSPLHF
TRBJ2-7 | TRBV7-2 | . | CASSLAQGSFEQYF
TRBJ1-2 | TRBV24-1 | . | CATSDLRTPGSYTF
TRBJ2-7 | TRBV7-5 | once | CARSLARRGSYEQYF
TRBJ1-1 | TRBV25-1 | few | CASSEPGPSGMNTEAFF
TRBJ1-5 | TRBV5-6 | . | CASSRRDTGNQPQHF
TRBJ2-5 | TRBV27 | once | CASSLVGLAGDQETQYF
TRBJ1-5 | TRBV24-1 | . | CATAGTGDNQPQHF
TRBJ1-5 | TRBV4-1 | . | CASSTGSGRQPQHF
TRBJ1-1 | TRBV18 | . | CASSPDREAFF
TRBJ1-6 | TRBV12-3/TRBV12-4 | . | CAYRTGNNSPLHF
TRBJ1-3 | TRBV6-2/TRBV6-3 | . | CASSKDREISGNTIYF
TRBJ1-3 | TRBV10-3 | . | CAISEWVGDSSGNTIYF
TRBJ2-4 | TRBV12-3/TRBV12-4 | . | CASGPGGYIQYF
TRBJ1-6 | TRBV7-2 | . | CASSPGTSYNSPLHF
TRBJ2-7 | TRBV10-1 | . | CASSGADSYEQYF
TRBJ2-1 | TRBV7-3 | few | CASSPKIPGQGALEQFF
TRBJ2-3 | TRBV4-3 | few | CASSQDWDRSSDTQYF
TRBJ2-2 | TRBV11-3 | . | CASSFNSGRFIGELFF
TRBJ1-1 | TRBV13 | . | CASSLEQGIDTEAFF
TRBJ1-1 | TRBV5-1 | once | CASSLAPQGMNTEAFF
TRBJ2-7 | TRBV7-9 | few | CASSFRQGSEQYF
TRBJ2-5 | TRBV3-1/TRBV3-2 | . | CASSQALKETQYF
TRBJ1-2 | TRBV30 | . | CAWTGTEANYGYTF
TRBJ2-1 | TRBV10-3 | . | CAISEGGSGNNEQFF
TRBJ2-3 | TRBV3-1/TRBV3-2 | few | CASTPSGGSTDTQYF
TRBJ2-7 | TRBV13 | . | CASSASGTSVEVRSYEQYF
TRBJ1-2 | TRBV6-5 | . | CASSPPEGAGYGYTF
TRBJ1-5 | TRBV4-3 | . | CASSQDYRGGNQPQHF
TRBJ1-1 | TRBV6-5 | . | CASTFRETLTRAFF
TRBJ2-1 | TRBV27 | . | CASSLIGSSYNEQFF
TRBJ2-2 | TRBV14 | . | CASSQWIRAGELFF
TRBJ1-2 | TRBV28 | once | CASTPGNYGYTF
TRBJ1-2 | TRBV7-2 | . | CASSLEQGVGGYTF
TRBJ2-1 | TRBV6-5 | . | CASSSIAGGYNEQFF
TRBJ2-1 | TRBV5-1 | . | CASSSAVRDSYNEQFF
TRBJ2-3 | TRBV28 | . | CASSDHDRGRDTQYF
TRBJ1-2 | TRBV19 | few | CASSIAGTGALGGYGYTF
TRBJ1-1 | TRBV5-1 | once | CASSLAPTANTEAFF
TRBJ1-2 | TRBV10-3 | . | CAISESIGQTNGYTF
TRBJ1-6 | TRBV19 | once | CASVGGQGVSPLHF
TRBJ1-1 | TRBV7-2 | . | CASSQGQGPYMRAFF
TRBJ1-1 | TRBV18 | . | CASSLRTGSTEAFF